The 9 T cell receptor beta chains listed next were all sequenced from one sample in a study of T-cell memory formation after mild COVID-19. TCRdb used MiXCR to reprocess the 5' RACE reads, holding one entry per CDR3 protein. The table records roughly 480,000 distinct CDR3 sequences, more than 20% of them present only once. The sample consisted of PBMCs or a T cell subset sorted from them (not recorded which). The receptor set was obtained from an adult woman who had mild COVID-19 (a few samples of this study predate the infection). Cell type and time point are not known.

The chain's CDR3 is CASSVDSPNEQYF. For the CDR3, the DNA is TGTGCCAGCAGCGTAGACAGCCCCAACGAGCAGTACTTC. The chain couples TRBV9 to TRBJ2-7; D remains unclear. CDR1 and CDR2 from the germline V gene are SGDLS and YYNGEE. CDR3 length equals 13 residues. Trimming removed 0 bases from V and 5 bases from J, with 9 bases in between.

As to this clonotype: A clone one base away is much larger, so this may be a read error. The CDR3 reads CASSEGVGSYEQYF. The CDR3, as DNA: TGTGCCAGCAGTGAAGGAGTGGGCTCCTACGAGCAGTACTTC. The chain couples TRBV25-1 to TRBJ2-7; D is uncertain. Germline assignment: CDR1 MGHDK and CDR2 SYGVNS. The ends were cut back, 2 bases at V and 0 bases at J, with 8 bases in the middle. This CDR3 contains 14 residues.

The chain combines TRBV7-9 with TRBJ2-7, with D tentatively TRBD1 (5 bases). Germline CDR1 and CDR2: SEHNR and FQNEAQ (reference sequence). The CDR3 is made up of 16 amino acids. Trimming removed 4 bases at V and 5 bases at J, with 21 bases between. The CDR3 DNA reads TGTGCCAGCAGCTCGCATATCAGGGAAACCGTCCACGAGCAGTACTTC. It specifies CASSSHIRETVHEQYF. The full variable domain, with the rest looked up from reference TRBV7-9 and TRBJ2-7, is DTGVSQNPRHKITKRGQNVTFRCDPISEHNRLYWYRQTLGQGPEFLTYFQNEAQLEKSRLLSDRFSAERPKGSFSTLEIQRTEQGDSAMYLCASSSHIRETVHEQYFGPGTRLTVT.

The chain carries TRBV6-5 and TRBJ1-1, with D maybe TRBD1 (5 bases). The V gene's germline CDR1 is MNHEY and CDR2 SVGAGI. Trimming cost V 0 bases and J 3 bases, with 14 bases left between them. The CDR3 has 16 residues. The CDR3 protein is CASSYSGTGTDTEAFF. CDR3 nucleotide sequence: TGTGCCAGCAGTTACTCGGGCACAGGAACGGACACTGAAGCTTTCTTT.

The chain employs TRBV11-2 and TRBJ2-3, with D hard to call. Germline values: CDR1 SGHAT, CDR2 FQNNGV. This CDR3 spans 12 amino acids. The ends were cut back, 6 bases at V and 6 bases at J, with 10 bases in the middle. The CDR3 sequence is CASRSSWDTQYF. CDR3 DNA: TGTGCCAGCAGATCGTCCTGGGATACGCAGTATTTT.

The chain combines TRBV18 with TRBJ1-1; TRBD1 agrees at 8 bases. After removal of 6 bases from V and 1 base from J, the junction contained 10 bases not matched to a gene. Germline V CDR1 and CDR2: KGHSH, LQKENI. This CDR3 is built from 16 residues. The CDR3 protein is CASSPRTGHPNTEAFF. CDR3 nucleotides: TGTGCCAGCTCCCCCCGGACAGGGCACCCGAACACTGAAGCTTTCTTT.

The rearrangement joins TRBV12-3 or TRBV12-4 to TRBJ2-7; 9 bases line up with TRBD1. This CDR3 is built from 15 residues. The V and J ends lost 5 bases and 5 bases, in that order; junction bases with no gene match: 10. CDR3 DNA sequence: TGTGCCAGCAGTCTGGGGGGGACAGGGTTGCACGAGCAGTACTTC. It translates to CASSLGGTGLHEQYF.

This clonotype turned up a few times. The genes are TRBV7-2 and TRBJ1-4; TRBD1 matches 9 bases. The CDR3 has 15 amino acids. The germline gives CDR1 SGHTA, CDR2 FQGNSA. V trimming: 5 bases; J trimming: 8 bases; junction bases outside the gene matches: 9. The CDR3 sequence: CASSPTGGGQEKLFF. CDR3 sequence (DNA): TGTGCCAGCAGCCCTACAGGGGGCGGTCAGGAAAAACTGTTTTTT. The whole variable domain, filled in from reference TRBV7-2 and TRBJ1-4, reads GAGVSQSPSNKVTEKGKDVELRCDPISGHTALYWYRQSLGQGLEFLIYFQGNSAPDKSGLPSDRFSAERTGGSVSTLTIQRTQQEDSAVYLCASSPTGGGQEKLFFGSGTQLSVL.

J is TRBJ2-1 and V is TRBV7-9; D uncertain. V was trimmed by 5 bases and J by 1 base, leaving 9 bases between them. The CDR3 loop spans 14 amino acids. Germline V CDR1 and CDR2: SEHNR, FQNEAQ (reference sequence). The CDR3 sequence: CASSVPTSYNEQFF. In DNA form, the CDR3 reads TGTGCCAGCAGCGTGCCTACATCCTACAATGAGCAGTTCTTC.